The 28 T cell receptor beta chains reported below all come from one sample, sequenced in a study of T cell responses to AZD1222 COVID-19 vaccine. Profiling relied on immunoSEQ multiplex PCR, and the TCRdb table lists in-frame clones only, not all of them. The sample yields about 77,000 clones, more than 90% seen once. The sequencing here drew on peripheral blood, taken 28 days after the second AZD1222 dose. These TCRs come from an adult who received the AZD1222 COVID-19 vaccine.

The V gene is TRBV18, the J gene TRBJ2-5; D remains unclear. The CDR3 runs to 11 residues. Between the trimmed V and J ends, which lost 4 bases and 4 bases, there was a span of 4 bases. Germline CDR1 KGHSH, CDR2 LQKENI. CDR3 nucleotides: TGTGCCAGCTCACTGTCAGAGACCCAGTACTTC. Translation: CASSLSETQYF.

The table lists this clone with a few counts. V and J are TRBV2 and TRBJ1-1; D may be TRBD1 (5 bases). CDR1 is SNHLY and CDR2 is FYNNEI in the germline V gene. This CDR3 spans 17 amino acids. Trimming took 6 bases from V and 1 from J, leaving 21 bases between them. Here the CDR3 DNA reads TGTGCCAGCAGACGGACTCAACACGCCGGGGGGAACACTGAAGCTTTCTTT. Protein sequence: CASRRTQHAGGNTEAFF.

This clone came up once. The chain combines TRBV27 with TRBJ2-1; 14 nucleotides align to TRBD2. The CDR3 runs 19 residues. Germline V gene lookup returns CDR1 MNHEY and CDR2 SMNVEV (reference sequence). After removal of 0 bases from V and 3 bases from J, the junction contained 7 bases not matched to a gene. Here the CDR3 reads CASSLSGLAGVGYYNEQFF. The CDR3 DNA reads TGTGCCAGCAGTTTATCGGGACTAGCGGGAGTTGGGTACTACAATGAGCAGTTCTTC.

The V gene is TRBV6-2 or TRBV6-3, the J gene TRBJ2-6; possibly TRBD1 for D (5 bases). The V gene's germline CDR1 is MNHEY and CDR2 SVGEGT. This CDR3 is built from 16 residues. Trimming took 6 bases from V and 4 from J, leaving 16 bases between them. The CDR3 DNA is TGTGCCAGCAGCGGCAGGGTGGCATCCGGGGCCAACGTCCTGACTTTC. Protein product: CASSGRVASGANVLTF.

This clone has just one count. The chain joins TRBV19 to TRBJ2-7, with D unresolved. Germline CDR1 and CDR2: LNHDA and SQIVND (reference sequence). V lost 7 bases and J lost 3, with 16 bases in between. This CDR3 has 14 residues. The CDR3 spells CASTIFHVDYEQYF. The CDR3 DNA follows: TGTGCCAGTACCATCTTCCATGTGGACTACGAGCAGTACTTC.

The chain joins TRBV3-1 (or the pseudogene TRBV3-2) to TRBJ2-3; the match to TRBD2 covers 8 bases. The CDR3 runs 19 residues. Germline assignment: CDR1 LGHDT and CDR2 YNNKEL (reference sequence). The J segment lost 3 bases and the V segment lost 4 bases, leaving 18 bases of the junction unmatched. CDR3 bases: TGTGCCAGCAGCCCTTTACTAGCGGATCCGCCTCATAGTACAGATACGCAGTATTTT. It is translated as CASSPLLADPPHSTDTQYF.

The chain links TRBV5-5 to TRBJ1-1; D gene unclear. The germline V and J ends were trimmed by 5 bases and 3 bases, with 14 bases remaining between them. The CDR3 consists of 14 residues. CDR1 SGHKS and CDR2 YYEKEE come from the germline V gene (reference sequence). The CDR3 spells CASRVRGGDTEAFF. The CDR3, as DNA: TGTGCCAGCAGGGTACGTGGTGGTGACACTGAAGCTTTCTTT.

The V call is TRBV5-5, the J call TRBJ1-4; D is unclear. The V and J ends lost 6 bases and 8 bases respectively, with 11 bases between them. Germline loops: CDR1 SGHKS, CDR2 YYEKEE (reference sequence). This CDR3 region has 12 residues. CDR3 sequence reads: CASTPGGEKLFF. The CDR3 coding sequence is TGTGCCAGCACCCCTGGAGGGGAAAAACTGTTTTTT.

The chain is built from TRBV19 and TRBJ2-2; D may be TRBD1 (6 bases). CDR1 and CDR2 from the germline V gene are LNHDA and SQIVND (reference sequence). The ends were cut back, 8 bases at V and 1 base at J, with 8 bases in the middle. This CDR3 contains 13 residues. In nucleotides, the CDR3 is TGTGCCAGTGAAGGGGGGAACACCGGGGAGCTGTTTTTT. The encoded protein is CASEGGNTGELFF.

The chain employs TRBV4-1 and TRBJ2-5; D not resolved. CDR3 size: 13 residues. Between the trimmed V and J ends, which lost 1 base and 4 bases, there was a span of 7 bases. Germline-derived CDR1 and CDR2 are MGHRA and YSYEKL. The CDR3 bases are TGCGCCAGCAGCCAAGGACTTAGAGAGACCCAGTACTTC. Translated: CASSQGLRETQYF.

CDR3 region: CASSPGIDTQYF. For the CDR3, the DNA is TGTGCCAGCTCGCCAGGGATAGATACGCAGTATTTT. The rearrangement joins TRBV18 to TRBJ2-3; tentative D call: TRBD1 (5 bases). This CDR3 region has 12 residues. V was shortened by 6 bases and J by 5 bases, with 9 bases between the two germline ends. CDR1 and CDR2 from the germline V gene are KGHSH and LQKENI. The entire variable domain, with the rest obtained from reference TRBV18 and TRBJ2-3, is as follows: NAGVMQNPRHLVRRRGQEARLRCSPMKGHSHVYWYRQLPEEGLKFMVYLQKENIIDESGMPKERFSAEFPKEGPSILRIQQVVRGDSAAYFCASSPGIDTQYFGPGTRLTVL.

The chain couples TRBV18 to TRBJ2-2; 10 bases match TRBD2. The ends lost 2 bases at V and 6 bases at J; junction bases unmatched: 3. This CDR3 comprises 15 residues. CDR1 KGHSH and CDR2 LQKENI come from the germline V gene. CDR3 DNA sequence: TGTGCCAGCTCACCAGTCCTAGCGGGAGCCGGGGAGCTGTTTTTT. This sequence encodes CASSPVLAGAGELFF.

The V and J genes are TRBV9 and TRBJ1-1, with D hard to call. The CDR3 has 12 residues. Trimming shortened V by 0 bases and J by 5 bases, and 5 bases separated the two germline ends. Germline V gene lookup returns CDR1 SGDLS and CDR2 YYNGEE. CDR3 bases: TGTGCCAGCAGCGTAGTGGGGACTGAAGCTTTCTTT. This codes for CASSVVGTEAFF. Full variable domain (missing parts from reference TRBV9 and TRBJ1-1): DSGVTQTPKHLITATGQRVTLRCSPRSGDLSVYWYQQSLDQGLQFLIQYYNGEERAKGNILERFSAQQFPDLHSELNLSSLELGDSALYFCASSVVGTEAFFGQGTRLTVV.

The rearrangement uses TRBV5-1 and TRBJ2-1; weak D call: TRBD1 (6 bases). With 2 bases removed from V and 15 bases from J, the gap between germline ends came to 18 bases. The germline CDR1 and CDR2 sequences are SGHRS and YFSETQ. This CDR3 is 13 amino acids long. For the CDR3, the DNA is TGCGCCAGCAGCTTAGGTCCCCCCAGGGGTTTGTTCTTC. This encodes CASSLGPPRGLFF.

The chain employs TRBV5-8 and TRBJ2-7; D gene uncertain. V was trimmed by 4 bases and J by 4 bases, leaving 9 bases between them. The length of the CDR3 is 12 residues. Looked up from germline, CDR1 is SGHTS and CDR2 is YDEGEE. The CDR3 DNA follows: TGTGCCAGCAGCCTAGGAGAGTACGAGCAGTACTTC. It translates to CASSLGEYEQYF.

For the CDR3, the DNA is TGTGCCAGCTCGGCCCGGGACAGGGGCGGAAAGTACTTC. Its translation is CASSARDRGGKYF. This chain joins TRBV18 and TRBJ2-7, with 10 bases identical to TRBD1. With 6 bases clipped from V and 11 bases from J, the junction kept 10 bases outside the gene matches. Germline V CDR1 and CDR2: KGHSH, LQKENI. CDR3 size: 13 residues. Complete variable domain (other parts from reference TRBV18 and TRBJ2-7): NAGVMQNPRHLVRRRGQEARLRCSPMKGHSHVYWYRQLPEEGLKFMVYLQKENIIDESGMPKERFSAEFPKEGPSILRIQQVVRGDSAAYFCASSARDRGGKYFGPGTRLTVT.

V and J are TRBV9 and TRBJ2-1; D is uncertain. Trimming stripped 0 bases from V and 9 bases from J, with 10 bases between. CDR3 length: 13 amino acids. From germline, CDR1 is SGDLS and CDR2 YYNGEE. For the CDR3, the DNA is TGTGCCAGCAGCGTAGTGGGCAGTGGTGAGCAGTTCTTC. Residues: CASSVVGSGEQFF.

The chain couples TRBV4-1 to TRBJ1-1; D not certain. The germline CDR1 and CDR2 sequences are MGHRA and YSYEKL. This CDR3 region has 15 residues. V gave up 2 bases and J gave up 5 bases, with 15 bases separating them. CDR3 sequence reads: CASSQTPSGGTEAFF. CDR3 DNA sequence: TGCGCCAGCAGCCAAACTCCATCGGGTGGGACTGAAGCTTTCTTT.

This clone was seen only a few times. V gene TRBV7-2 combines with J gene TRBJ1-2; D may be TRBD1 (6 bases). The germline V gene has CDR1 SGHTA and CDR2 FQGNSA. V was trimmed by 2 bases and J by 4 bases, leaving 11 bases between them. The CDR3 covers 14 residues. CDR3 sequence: CASSLREGGYGYTF. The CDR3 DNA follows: TGTGCCAGCAGCTTACGGGAGGGGGGCTATGGCTACACCTTC.

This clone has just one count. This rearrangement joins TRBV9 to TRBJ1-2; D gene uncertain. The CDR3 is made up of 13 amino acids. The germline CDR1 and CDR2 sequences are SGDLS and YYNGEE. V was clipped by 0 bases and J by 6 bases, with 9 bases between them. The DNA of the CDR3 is TGTGCCAGCAGCGTAGTTTTATCCGATGGCTACACCTTC. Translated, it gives CASSVVLSDGYTF.

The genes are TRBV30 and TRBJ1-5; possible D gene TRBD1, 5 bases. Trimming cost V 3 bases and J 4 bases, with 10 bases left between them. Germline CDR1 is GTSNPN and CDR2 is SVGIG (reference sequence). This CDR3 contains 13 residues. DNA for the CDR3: TGTGCCTGGAGGTCAGGGTCGAATCAGCCCCAGCATTTT. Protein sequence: CAWRSGSNQPQHF.

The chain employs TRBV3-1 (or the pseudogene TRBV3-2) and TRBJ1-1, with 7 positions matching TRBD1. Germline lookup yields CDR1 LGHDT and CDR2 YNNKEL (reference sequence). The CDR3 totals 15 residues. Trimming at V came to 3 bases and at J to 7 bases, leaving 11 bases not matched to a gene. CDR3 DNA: TGTGCCAGCAGCCAGATGATTAGGGGGCTCGATGAAGCTTTCTTT. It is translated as CASSQMIRGLDEAFF.

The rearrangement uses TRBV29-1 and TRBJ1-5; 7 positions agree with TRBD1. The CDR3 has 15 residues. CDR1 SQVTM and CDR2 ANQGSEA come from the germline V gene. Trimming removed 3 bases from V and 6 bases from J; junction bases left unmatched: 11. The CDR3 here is CSVELAGGGGQPQHF. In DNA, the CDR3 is TGCAGCGTTGAGCTGGCAGGGGGAGGAGGTCAGCCCCAGCATTTT.

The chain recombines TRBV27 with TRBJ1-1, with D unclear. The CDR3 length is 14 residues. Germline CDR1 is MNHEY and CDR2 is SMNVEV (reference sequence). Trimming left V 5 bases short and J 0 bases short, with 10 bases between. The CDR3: CASSGPLLNTEAFF. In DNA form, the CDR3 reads TGTGCCAGCAGTGGACCCTTGCTGAACACTGAAGCTTTCTTT.

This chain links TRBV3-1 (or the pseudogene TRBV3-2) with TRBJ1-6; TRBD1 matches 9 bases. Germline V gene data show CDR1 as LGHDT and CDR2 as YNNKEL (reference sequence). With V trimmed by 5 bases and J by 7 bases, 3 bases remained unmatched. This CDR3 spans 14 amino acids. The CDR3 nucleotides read TGTGCCAGCAGCGGGACAGGGAACAATTCACCCCTCCACTTT. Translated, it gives CASSGTGNNSPLHF.

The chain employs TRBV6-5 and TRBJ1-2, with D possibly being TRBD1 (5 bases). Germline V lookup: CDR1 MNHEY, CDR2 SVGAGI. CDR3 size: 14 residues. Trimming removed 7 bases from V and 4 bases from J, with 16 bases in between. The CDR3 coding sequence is TGTGCCAGCACCCTTGGGCGGGGGGGCTATGGCTACACCTTC. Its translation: CASTLGRGGYGYTF.

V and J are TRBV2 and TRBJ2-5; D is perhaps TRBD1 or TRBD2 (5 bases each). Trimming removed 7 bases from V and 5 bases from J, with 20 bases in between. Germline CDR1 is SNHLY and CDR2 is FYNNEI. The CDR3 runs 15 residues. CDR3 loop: CASTPWGVGAETQYF. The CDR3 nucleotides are TGTGCCAGCACACCCTGGGGCGTCGGGGCGGAGACCCAGTACTTC.

CDR3 protein: CASIQSTGRSEKLFF. In nucleotides, the CDR3 is TGTGCCAGCATACAGTCCACAGGGAGATCGGAAAAACTGTTTTTT. This chain joins TRBV25-1 and TRBJ1-4, with a weak D call TRBD1 (6 bases). Germline CDR1 MGHDK, CDR2 SYGVNS. The V gene lost 7 bases and the J gene lost 8 bases, with 20 bases spanning the gap. CDR3 length: 15 residues.